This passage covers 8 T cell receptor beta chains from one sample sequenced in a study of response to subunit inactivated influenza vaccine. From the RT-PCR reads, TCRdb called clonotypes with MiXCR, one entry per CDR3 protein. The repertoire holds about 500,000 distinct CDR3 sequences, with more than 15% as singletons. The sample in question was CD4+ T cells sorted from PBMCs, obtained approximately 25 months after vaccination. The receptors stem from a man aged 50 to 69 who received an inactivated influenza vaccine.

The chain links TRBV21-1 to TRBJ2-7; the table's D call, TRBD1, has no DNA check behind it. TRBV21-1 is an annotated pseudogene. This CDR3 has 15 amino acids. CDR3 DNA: TGTGCCAGCAGCAAAGCGCCGACAGGGGAGTACGAGCAGTACTTC. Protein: CASSKAPTGEYEQYF.

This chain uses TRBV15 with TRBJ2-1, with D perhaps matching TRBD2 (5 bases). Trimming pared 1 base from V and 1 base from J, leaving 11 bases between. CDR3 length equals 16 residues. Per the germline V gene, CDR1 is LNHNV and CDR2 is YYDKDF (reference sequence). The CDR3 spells CATSRGAGGSYNEQFF. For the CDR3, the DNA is TGTGCCACCAGCAGAGGGGCGGGTGGGTCCTACAATGAGCAGTTCTTC.

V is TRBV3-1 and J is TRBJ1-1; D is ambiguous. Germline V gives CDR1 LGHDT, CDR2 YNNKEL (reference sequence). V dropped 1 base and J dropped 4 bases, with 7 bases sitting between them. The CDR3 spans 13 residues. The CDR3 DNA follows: TGTGCCAGCAGCCAAGGGTCGGGCACTGAAGCTTTCTTT. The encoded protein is CASSQGSGTEAFF.

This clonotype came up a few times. Written as DNA, the CDR3 is TGTGCCAGCAGTTTAGATGGTTTGCAGGGGATCACTTATAATTCACCCCTCCACTTT. It is translated as CASSLDGLQGITYNSPLHF. V is TRBV12-3 or TRBV12-4 and J is TRBJ1-6, with D possibly TRBD1 on 6 matching bases. Trimming left V 1 base short and J 4 bases short, with 20 bases between. The CDR3 runs 19 residues.

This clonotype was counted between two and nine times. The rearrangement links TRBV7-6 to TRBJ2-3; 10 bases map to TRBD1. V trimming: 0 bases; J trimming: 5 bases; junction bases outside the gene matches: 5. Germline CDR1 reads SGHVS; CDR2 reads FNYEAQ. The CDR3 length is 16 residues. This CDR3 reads CASSLAGTGVRDTQYF. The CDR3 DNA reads TGTGCCAGCAGCTTAGCCGGGACAGGGGTTAGAGATACGCAGTATTTT.

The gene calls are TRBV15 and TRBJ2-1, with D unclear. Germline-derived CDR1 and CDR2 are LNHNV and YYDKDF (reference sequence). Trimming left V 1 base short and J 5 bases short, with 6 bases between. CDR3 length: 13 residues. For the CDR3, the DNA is TGTGCCACCAGCAGAGTTACGGACAATGAGCAGTTCTTC. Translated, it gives CATSRVTDNEQFF. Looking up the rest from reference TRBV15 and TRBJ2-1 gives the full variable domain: DAMVIQNPRYQVTQFGKPVTLSCSQTLNHNVMYWYQQKSSQAPKLLFHYYDKDFNNEADTPDNFQSRRPNTSFCFLDIRSPGLGDTAMYLCATSRVTDNEQFFGPGTRLTVL.

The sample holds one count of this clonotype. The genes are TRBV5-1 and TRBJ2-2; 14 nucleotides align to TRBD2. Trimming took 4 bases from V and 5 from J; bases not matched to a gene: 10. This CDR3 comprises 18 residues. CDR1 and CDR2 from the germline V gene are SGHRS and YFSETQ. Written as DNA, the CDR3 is TGCGCCAGCAGCCCGGGACTAGCGGGAGAAAGAGGGACCGGGGAGCTGTTTTTT. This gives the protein CASSPGLAGERGTGELFF.

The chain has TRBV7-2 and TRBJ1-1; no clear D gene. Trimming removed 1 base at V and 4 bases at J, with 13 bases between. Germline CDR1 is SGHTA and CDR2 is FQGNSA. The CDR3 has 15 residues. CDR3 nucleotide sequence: TGTGCCAGCAGCTTAGGGGCCTGGGCCCGCACTGAAGCTTTCTTT. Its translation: CASSLGAWARTEAFF.